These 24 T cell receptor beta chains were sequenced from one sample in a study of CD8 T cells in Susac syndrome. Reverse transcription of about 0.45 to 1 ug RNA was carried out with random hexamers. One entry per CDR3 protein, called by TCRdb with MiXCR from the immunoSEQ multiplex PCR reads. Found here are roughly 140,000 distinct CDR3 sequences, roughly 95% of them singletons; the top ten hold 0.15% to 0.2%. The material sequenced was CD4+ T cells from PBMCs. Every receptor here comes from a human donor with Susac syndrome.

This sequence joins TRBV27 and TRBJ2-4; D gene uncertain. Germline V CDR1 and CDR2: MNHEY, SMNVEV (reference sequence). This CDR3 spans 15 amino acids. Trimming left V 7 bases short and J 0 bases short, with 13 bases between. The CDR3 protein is CASMQRSLAKNIQYF. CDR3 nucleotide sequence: TGTGCCAGCATGCAGAGGTCACTAGCCAAAAACATTCAGTACTTC.

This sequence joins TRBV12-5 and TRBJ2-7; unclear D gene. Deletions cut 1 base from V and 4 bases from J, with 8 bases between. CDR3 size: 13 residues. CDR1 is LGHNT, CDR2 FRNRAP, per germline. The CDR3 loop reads CASGLASFYEQYF. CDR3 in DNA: TGTGCTAGTGGTTTGGCTTCATTTTACGAGCAGTACTTC.

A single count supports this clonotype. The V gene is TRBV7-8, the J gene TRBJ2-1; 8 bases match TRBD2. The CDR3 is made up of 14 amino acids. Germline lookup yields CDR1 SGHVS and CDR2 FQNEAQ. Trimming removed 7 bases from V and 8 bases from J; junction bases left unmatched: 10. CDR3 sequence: CASNAGGLSDEQFF. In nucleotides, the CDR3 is TGTGCCAGCAACGCGGGGGGACTTTCGGATGAGCAGTTCTTC. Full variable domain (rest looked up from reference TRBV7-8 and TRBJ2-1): GAGVSQSPRYKVAKRGQDVALRCDPISGHVSLFWYQQALGQGPEFLTYFQNEAQLDKSGLPSDRFFAERPEGSVSTLKIQRTQQEDSAVYLCASNAGGLSDEQFFGPGTRLTVL.

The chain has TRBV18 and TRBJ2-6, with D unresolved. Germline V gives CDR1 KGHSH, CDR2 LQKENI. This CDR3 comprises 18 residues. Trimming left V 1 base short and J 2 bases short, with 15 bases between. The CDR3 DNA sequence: TGTGCCAGCTCACCACTGGCAGGCGATGGGGCTGGGGCCAACGTCCTGACTTTC. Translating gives CASSPLAGDGAGANVLTF.

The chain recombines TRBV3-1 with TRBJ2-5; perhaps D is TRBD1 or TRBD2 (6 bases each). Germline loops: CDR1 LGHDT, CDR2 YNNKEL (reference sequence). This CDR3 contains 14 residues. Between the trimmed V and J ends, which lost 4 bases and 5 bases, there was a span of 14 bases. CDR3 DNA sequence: TGTGCCAGCAGCCCCCCGAGGGGGAGGGAGACCCAGTACTTC. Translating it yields CASSPPRGRETQYF.

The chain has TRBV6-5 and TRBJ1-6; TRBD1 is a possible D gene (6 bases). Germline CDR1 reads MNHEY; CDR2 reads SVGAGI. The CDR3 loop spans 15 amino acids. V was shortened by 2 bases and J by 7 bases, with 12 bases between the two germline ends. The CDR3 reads CASSYDGTNNSPLHF. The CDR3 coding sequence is TGTGCCAGCAGTTACGACGGGACAAACAATTCACCCCTCCACTTT.

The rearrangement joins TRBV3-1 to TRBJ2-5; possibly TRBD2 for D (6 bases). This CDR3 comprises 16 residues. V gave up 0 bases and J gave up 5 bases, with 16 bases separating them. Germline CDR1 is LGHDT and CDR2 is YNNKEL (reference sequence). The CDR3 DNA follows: TGTGCCAGCAGCCAAGAGGCCGCGGGGAGTAGGGAGACCCAGTACTTC. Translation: CASSQEAAGSRETQYF.

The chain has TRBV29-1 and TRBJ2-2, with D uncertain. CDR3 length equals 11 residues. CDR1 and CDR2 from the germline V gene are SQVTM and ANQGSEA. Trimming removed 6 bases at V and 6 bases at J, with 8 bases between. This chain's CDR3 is CSVMGSGELFF. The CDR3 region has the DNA TGCAGCGTGATGGGTTCCGGGGAGCTGTTTTTT.

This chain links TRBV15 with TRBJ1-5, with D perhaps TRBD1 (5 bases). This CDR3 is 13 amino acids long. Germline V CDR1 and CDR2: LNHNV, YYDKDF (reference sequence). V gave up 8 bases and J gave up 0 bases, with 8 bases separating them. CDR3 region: CATGAYSNQPQHF. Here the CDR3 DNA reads TGTGCCACCGGGGCTTATAGCAATCAGCCCCAGCATTTT.

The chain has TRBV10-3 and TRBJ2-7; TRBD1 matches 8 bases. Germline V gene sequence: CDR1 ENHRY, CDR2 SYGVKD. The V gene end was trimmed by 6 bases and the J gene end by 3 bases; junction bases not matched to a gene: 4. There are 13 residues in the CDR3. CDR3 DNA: TGTGCCATCAGGACACAGGGGGGCTACGAGCAGTACTTC. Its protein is CAIRTQGGYEQYF.

In DNA form, the CDR3 reads TGCGCCAGCAGATCGACCCCCCAAGAGACCCAGTACTTC. This encodes CASRSTPQETQYF. The chain has TRBV5-1 and TRBJ2-5; D remains ambiguous. The CDR3 loop spans 13 amino acids. Trimming pared 5 bases from V and 1 base from J, leaving 9 bases between. Germline V gives CDR1 SGHRS, CDR2 YFSETQ.

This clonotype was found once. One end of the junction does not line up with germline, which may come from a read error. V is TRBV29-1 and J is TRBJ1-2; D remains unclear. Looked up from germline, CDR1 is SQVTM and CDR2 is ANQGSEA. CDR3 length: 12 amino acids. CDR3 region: CSGERANYGYTF. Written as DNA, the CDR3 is TGCAGCGGTGAAAGAGCTAACTATGGCTACACCTTC. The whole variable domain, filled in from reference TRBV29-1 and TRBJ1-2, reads SAVISQKPSRDICQRGTSLTIQCQVDSQVTMMFWYRQQPGQSLTLIATANQGSEATYESGFVIDKFPISRPNLTFSTLTVSNMSPEDSSIYLCSGERANYGYTFGSGTRLTVV.

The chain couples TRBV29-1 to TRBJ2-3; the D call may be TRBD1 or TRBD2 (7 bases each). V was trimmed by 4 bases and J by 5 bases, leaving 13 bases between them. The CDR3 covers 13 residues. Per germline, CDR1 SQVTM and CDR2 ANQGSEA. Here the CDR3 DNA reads TGCAGCGTTGGGGGCAGGGGGGGAGATACGCAGTATTTT. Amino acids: CSVGGRGGDTQYF.

The CDR3 loop is CASSVGGTGGAFF. The CDR3, as DNA: TGTGCCAGCAGCGTAGGGGGTACCGGAGGGGCTTTCTTT. J is TRBJ1-1 and V is TRBV9, with no clear D. V lost 0 bases and J 11 bases, leaving 14 bases between the germline ends. This CDR3 region has 13 residues. CDR1 SGDLS and CDR2 YYNGEE come from the germline V gene.

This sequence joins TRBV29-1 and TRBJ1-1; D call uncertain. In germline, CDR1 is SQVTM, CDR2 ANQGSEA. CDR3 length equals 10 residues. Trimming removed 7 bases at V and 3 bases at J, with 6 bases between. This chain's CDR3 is CSAADTEAFF. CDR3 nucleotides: TGCAGCGCGGCGGACACTGAAGCTTTCTTT.

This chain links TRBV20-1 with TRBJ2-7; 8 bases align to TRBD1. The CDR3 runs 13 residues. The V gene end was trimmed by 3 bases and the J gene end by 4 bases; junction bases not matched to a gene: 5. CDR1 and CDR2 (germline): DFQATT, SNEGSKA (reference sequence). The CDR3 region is CSASRDRLYEQYF. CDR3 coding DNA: TGCAGTGCTAGCCGGGACAGGCTGTACGAGCAGTACTTC.

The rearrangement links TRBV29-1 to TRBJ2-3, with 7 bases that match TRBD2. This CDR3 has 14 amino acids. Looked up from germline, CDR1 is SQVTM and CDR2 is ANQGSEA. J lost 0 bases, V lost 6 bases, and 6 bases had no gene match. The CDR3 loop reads CSVPSGVSTDTQYF. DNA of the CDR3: TGCAGCGTCCCGAGCGGGGTTAGCACAGATACGCAGTATTTT.

The CDR3 DNA follows: TGTGCCAGCAGTGAATCAGGGGGCAAGGGCAATCAGCCCCAGCATTTT. Its translation: CASSESGGKGNQPQHF. The chain has TRBV25-1 and TRBJ1-5, with 8 bases matching TRBD1. CDR1 is MGHDK, CDR2 SYGVNS, per germline. The CDR3 consists of 16 residues. Trimming removed 1 base from V and 2 bases from J; junction bases left unmatched: 4.

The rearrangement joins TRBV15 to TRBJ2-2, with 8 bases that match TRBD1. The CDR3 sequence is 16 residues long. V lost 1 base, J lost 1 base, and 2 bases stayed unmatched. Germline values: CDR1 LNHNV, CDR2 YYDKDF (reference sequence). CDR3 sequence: CATSRGGTGNTGELFF. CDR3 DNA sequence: TGTGCCACCAGCAGAGGCGGGACAGGGAACACCGGGGAGCTGTTTTTT.

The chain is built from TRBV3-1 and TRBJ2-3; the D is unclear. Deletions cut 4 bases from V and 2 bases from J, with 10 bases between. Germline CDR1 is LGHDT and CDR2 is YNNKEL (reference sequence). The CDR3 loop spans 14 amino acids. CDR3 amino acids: CASSLQSPTDTQYF. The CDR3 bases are TGTGCCAGCAGCCTACAGAGTCCCACAGATACGCAGTATTTT.

CDR3 residues: CASSENQPGSGNTIYF. Written as DNA, the CDR3 is TGTGCCAGCAGTGAAAACCAACCGGGGAGTGGAAACACCATATATTTT. This chain uses TRBV6-1 with TRBJ1-3, with D unresolved. This CDR3 is 16 amino acids long. Germline CDR1 and CDR2: MNHNS and SASEGT. V was pared by 2 bases and J by 3 bases, with 14 bases between.

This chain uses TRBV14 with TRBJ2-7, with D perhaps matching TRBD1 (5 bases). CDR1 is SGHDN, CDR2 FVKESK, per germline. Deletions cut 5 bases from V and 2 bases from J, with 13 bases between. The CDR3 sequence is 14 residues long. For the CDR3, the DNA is TGTGCCAGCAGCGATTCAGGGCAAACCTACGAGCAGTACTTC. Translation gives CASSDSGQTYEQYF.

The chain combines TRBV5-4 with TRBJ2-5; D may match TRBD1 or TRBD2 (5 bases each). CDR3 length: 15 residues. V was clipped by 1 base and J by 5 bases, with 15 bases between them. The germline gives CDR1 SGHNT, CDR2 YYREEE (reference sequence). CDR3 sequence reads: CASSLPGRGAETQYF. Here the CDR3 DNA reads TGTGCCAGCAGCTTGCCGGGCCGAGGGGCTGAGACCCAGTACTTC.

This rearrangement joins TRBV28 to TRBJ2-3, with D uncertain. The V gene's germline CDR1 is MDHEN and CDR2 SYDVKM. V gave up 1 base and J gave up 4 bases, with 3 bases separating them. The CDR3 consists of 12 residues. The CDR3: CASSLSSDTQYF. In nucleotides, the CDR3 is TGTGCCAGCAGTTTATCTTCAGATACGCAGTATTTT.